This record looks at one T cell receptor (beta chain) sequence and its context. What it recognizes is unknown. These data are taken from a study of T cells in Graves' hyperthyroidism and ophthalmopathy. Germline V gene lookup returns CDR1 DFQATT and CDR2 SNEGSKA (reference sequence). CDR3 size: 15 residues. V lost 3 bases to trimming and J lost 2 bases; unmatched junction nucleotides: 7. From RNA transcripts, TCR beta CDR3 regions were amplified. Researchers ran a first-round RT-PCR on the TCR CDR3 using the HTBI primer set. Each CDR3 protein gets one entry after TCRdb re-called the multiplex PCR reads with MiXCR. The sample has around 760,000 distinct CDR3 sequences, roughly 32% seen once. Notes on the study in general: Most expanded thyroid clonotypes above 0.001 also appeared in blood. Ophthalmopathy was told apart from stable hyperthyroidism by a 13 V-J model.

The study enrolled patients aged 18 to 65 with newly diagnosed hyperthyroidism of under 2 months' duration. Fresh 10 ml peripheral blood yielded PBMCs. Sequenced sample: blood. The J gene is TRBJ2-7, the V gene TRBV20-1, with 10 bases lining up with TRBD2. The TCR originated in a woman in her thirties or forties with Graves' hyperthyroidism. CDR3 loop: CSARGTSGATYEQYF. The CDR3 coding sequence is TGCAGTGCTAGGGGAACTAGCGGGGCCACCTACGAGCAGTACTTC.